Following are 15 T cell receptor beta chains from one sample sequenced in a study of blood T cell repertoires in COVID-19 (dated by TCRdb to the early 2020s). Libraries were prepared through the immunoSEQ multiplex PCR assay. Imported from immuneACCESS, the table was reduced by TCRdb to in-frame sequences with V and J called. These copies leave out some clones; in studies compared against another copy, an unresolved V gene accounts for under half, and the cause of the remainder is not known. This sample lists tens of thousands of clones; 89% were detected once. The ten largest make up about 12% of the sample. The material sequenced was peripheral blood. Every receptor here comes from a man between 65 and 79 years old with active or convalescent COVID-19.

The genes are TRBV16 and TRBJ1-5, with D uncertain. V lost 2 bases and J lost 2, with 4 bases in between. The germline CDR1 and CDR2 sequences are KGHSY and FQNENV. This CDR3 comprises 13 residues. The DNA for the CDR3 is TGTGCCAGCAGCCAAAGCCGCAATCAGCCCCAGCATTTT. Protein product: CASSQSRNQPQHF.

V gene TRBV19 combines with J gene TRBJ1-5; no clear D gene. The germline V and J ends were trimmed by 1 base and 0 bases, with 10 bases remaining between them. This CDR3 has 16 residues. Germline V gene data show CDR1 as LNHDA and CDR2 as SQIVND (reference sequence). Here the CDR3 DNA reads TGTGCCAGTAGTATAGTCCCGACATATAGCAATCAGCCCCAGCATTTT. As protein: CASSIVPTYSNQPQHF.

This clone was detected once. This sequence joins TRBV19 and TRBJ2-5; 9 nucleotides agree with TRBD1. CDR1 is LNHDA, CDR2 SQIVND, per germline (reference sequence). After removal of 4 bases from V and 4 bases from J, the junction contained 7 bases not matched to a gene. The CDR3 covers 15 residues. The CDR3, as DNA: TGTGCCAGTAGTAAGGACAGGGGACGGTCAGAGACCCAGTACTTC. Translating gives CASSKDRGRSETQYF.

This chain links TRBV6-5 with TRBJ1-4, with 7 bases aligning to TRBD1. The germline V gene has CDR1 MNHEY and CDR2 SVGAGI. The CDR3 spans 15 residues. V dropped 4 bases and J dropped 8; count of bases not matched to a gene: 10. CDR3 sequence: CASSSRGTDQEKLFF. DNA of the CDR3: TGTGCCAGCAGTTCCCGCGGGACAGATCAAGAAAAACTGTTTTTT.

CDR3 residues: CASSEQGTHNGYTF. In nucleotides, the CDR3 is TGTGCCAGCAGTGAACAGGGAACCCACAATGGCTACACCTTC. The genes are TRBV6-1 and TRBJ1-2; maybe TRBD1 (5 bases). V lost 2 bases, J lost 6 bases, and 13 bases lay in between. The CDR3 sequence is 14 residues long. Germline CDR1 reads MNHNS; CDR2 reads SASEGT.

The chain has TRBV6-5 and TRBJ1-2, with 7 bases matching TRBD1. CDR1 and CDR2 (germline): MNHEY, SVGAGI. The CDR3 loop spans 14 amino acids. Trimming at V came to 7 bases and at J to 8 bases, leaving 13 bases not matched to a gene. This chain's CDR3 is CASTLEENRGGYTF. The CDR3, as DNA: TGTGCCAGCACCCTAGAGGAGAACAGGGGAGGCTACACCTTC.

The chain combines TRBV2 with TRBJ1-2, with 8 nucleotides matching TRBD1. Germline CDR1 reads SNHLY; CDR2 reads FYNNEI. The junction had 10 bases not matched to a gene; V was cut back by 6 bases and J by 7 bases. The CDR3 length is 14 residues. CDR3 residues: CASRGGTGGGGYTF. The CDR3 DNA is TGTGCCAGCAGGGGCGGAACAGGGGGAGGTGGCTACACCTTC.

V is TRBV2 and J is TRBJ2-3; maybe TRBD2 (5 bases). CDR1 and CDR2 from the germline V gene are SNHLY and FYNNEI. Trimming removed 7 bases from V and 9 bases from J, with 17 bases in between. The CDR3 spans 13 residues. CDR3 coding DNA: TGTGCCAGCACCCCTGAGAGGGTGGGAACGCAGTATTTT. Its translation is CASTPERVGTQYF.

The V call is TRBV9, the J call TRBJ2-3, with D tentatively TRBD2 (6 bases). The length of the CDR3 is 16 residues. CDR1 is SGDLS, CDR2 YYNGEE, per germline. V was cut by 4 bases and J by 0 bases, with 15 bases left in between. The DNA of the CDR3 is TGTGCCAGCAGCCCCAGCTCGCGGGGCAGCACAGATACGCAGTATTTT. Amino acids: CASSPSSRGSTDTQYF.

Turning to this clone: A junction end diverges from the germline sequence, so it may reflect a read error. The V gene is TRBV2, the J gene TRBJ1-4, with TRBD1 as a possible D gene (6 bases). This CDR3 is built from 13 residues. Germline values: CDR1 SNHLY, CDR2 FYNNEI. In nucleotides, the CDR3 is TGTGCCAGCAGTGACAGGGGTAGGGCCTTGTCTCGTTTT. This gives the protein CASSDRGRALSRF.

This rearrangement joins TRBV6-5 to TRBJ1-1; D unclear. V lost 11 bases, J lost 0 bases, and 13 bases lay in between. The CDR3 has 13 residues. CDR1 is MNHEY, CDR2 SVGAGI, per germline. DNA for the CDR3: TGTGCCGTCAAGCGGCTTATGAACACTGAAGCTTTCTTT. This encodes CAVKRLMNTEAFF.

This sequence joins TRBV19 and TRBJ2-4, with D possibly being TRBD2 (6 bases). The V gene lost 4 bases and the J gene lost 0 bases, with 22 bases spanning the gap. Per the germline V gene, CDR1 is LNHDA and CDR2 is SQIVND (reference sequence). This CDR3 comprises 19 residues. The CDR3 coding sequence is TGTGCCAGTAGTAGATACTCAGGAGGGAGGATACTAGCCAAAAACATTCAGTACTTC. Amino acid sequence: CASSRYSGGRILAKNIQYF.

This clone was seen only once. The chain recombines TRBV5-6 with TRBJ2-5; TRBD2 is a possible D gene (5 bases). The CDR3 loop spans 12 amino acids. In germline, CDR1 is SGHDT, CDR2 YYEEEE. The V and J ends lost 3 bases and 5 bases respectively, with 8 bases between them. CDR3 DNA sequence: TGTGCCAGCAGCTATTCGGGGGAGACCCAGTACTTC. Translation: CASSYSGETQYF.

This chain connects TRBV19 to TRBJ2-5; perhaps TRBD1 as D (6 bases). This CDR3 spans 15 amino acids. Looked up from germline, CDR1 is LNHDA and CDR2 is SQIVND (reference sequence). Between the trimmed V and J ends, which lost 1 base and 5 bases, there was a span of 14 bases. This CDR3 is CASSIGGLDLETQYF. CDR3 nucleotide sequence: TGTGCCAGTAGTATAGGGGGGCTAGATTTGGAGACCCAGTACTTC.

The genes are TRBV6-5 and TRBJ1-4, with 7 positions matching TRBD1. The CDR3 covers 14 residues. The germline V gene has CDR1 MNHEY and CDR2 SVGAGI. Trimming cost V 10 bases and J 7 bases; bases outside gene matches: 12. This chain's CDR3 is CATSTRGLGEKLFF. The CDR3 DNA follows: TGTGCCACGTCGACGAGGGGGCTCGGTGAAAAACTGTTTTTT.